The 19 T cell receptor beta chains below were found in one sample sequenced in a study of T cell responses to AZD1222 COVID-19 vaccine. TCRdb's table, derived via immunoSEQ multiplex PCR, lists solely in-frame clones and lacks some. Among 110,000 or so clones, around 88% were seen once, and the ten largest hold about 7.4%. Sequencing was performed on peripheral blood, taken 28 days after the second AZD1222 dose. The receptors come from an adult who received the AZD1222 COVID-19 vaccine.

CDR3 sequence: CASSSPPTGDNQPQHF. CDR3 nucleotides: TGTGCCAGCAGCTCCCCGCCGACAGGGGACAATCAGCCCCAGCATTTT. The chain couples TRBV7-6 to TRBJ1-5, with 8 bases identical to TRBD1. With 4 bases clipped from V and 3 bases from J, the junction kept 8 bases outside the gene matches. CDR3 length: 16 amino acids. From germline, CDR1 is SGHVS and CDR2 FNYEAQ.

V is TRBV7-3 and J is TRBJ2-3; 10 bases are shared with TRBD1. In germline, CDR1 is SGHTA, CDR2 FQGTGA. The CDR3 contains 15 residues. Trimming cost V 5 bases and J 4 bases; bases outside gene matches: 6. CDR3 sequence: CASSTTGTGADTQYF. For the CDR3, the DNA is TGTGCCAGCAGCACAACCGGGACAGGGGCAGATACGCAGTATTTT.

J is TRBJ1-2 and V is TRBV18, with no clear D. V was cut by 6 bases and J by 5 bases, with 7 bases left in between. The germline V gene has CDR1 KGHSH and CDR2 LQKENI. The length of the CDR3 is 11 residues. CDR3 coding DNA: TGTGCCAGCTCCCCTTCGTATGGCTACACCTTC. Translated: CASSPSYGYTF.

The genes are TRBV6-1 and TRBJ2-3; 10 positions match TRBD2. Germline V lookup: CDR1 MNHNS, CDR2 SASEGT. After removal of 4 bases from V and 0 bases from J, the junction contained 4 bases not matched to a gene. The CDR3 spans 16 residues. CDR3 region: CASSVASGGSTDTQYF. CDR3 in DNA: TGTGCCAGCAGTGTTGCTAGCGGGGGAAGCACAGATACGCAGTATTTT.

The sample holds a few counts of this clone. The V gene is TRBV6-5, the J gene TRBJ1-2; perhaps TRBD1 as D (6 bases). Germline CDR1 is MNHEY and CDR2 is SVGAGI. V lost 7 bases to trimming and J lost 7 bases, with 16 bases between them. There are 13 residues in the CDR3. CDR3 amino acids: CASTPLQGGGYTF. Here the CDR3 DNA reads TGTGCCAGCACCCCCCTACAGGGCGGTGGCTACACCTTC.

This chain uses TRBV28 with TRBJ2-1; possibly TRBD2 for D (5 bases). V was clipped by 5 bases and J by 3 bases, with 17 bases between them. There are 16 residues in the CDR3. The germline CDR1 and CDR2 sequences are MDHEN and SYDVKM. The CDR3 sequence is CASSPRVAEHYNEQFF. As DNA, the CDR3 is TGTGCCAGCAGTCCGCGGGTCGCGGAGCACTACAATGAGCAGTTCTTC.

The chain links TRBV9 to TRBJ2-1, with 12 bases that match TRBD2. Germline CDR1 reads SGDLS; CDR2 reads YYNGEE. After removal of 3 bases from V and 6 bases from J, the junction contained 4 bases not matched to a gene. The CDR3 extends over 15 amino acids. The CDR3 DNA reads TGTGCCAGCAGCGGACTAGCGGGAGTCATCAATGAGCAGTTCTTC. Translation gives CASSGLAGVINEQFF.

This clone has more than one count but fewer than ten. The chain couples TRBV7-9 to TRBJ1-4; D gene unclear. The CDR3 has 16 residues. V shed 3 bases and J shed 4 bases, with 15 bases lying between them. Germline CDR1 is SEHNR and CDR2 is FQNEAQ (reference sequence). The CDR3 loop reads CASSFLWAVYNEKLFF. As DNA, the CDR3 is TGTGCCAGCAGCTTTTTGTGGGCAGTCTATAATGAAAAACTGTTTTTT.

This chain connects TRBV4-1 to TRBJ2-5; tentatively, D is TRBD2 (5 bases). CDR3 length equals 15 residues. V was pared by 1 base and J by 5 bases, with 14 bases between. Per the germline V gene, CDR1 is MGHRA and CDR2 is YSYEKL. The CDR3 loop reads CASSQAGNVEETQYF. CDR3 DNA: TGCGCCAGCAGCCAAGCCGGGAACGTTGAGGAGACCCAGTACTTC.

The V and J genes are TRBV11-3 and TRBJ1-1; weak D call: TRBD1 (5 bases). Per the germline V gene, CDR1 is SGHNT and CDR2 is YENEEA. Between the trimmed V and J ends, which lost 1 base and 3 bases, there was a span of 15 bases. The CDR3 is made up of 16 amino acids. The CDR3 nucleotides are TGTGCCAGCAGCTTAGTAAATGGGGGATTGGACACTGAAGCTTTCTTT. It is translated as CASSLVNGGLDTEAFF. Full variable domain (rest looked up from reference TRBV11-3 and TRBJ1-1): EAGVVQSPRYKIIEKKQPVAFWCNPISGHNTLYWYLQNLGQGPELLIRYENEEAVDDSQLPKDRFSAERLKGVDSTLKIQPAELGDSAVYLCASSLVNGGLDTEAFFGQGTRLTVV.

The V and J genes are TRBV6-2 or TRBV6-3 and TRBJ2-7, with a weak D call TRBD1 (5 bases). CDR1 is MNHEY and CDR2 is SVGEGT in the germline V gene. There are 16 residues in the CDR3. Trimming stripped 2 bases from V and 0 bases from J, with 14 bases between. The CDR3: CASSYNRVRASYEQYF. The DNA for the CDR3 is TGTGCCAGCAGTTACAATCGGGTCAGGGCCTCCTACGAGCAGTACTTC.

CDR3 sequence reads: CASSQEGGRSTDTQYF. Here the CDR3 DNA reads TGCGCCAGCAGCCAAGAAGGGGGCAGGAGCACAGATACGCAGTATTTT. The chain combines TRBV4-1 with TRBJ2-3; 7 positions match TRBD1. The CDR3 loop spans 16 amino acids. Germline lookup yields CDR1 MGHRA and CDR2 YSYEKL. Trimming at V came to 0 bases and at J to 0 bases, leaving 3 bases not matched to a gene.

In this sample, this clone turned up a few times. This chain connects TRBV30 to TRBJ1-5, with D possibly being TRBD1 (6 bases). V was clipped by 0 bases and J by 0 bases, with 9 bases between them. CDR1 is GTSNPN, CDR2 SVGIG, per germline (reference sequence). This CDR3 has 15 residues. CDR3 coding DNA: TGTGCCTGGAGTGTAACAGGGAATAGCAATCAGCCCCAGCATTTT. Protein sequence: CAWSVTGNSNQPQHF.

The chain is built from TRBV29-1 and TRBJ2-7, with 11 nucleotides matching TRBD1. Per germline, CDR1 SQVTM and CDR2 ANQGSEA. The CDR3 consists of 13 residues. After removal of 3 bases from V and 3 bases from J, the junction contained 1 base not matched to a gene. The CDR3 bases are TGCAGCGTTGACGGGACAGGGGGCTACGAGCAGTACTTC. Residues: CSVDGTGGYEQYF.

The V call is TRBV19, the J call TRBJ2-7; 7 bases fit TRBD1. The CDR3 is 16 amino acids. The junction had 11 bases not matched to a gene; V was cut back by 5 bases and J by 1 base. The germline gives CDR1 LNHDA, CDR2 SQIVND (reference sequence). Here the CDR3 reads CASSPTRQGGSYEQYF. The CDR3 DNA is TGTGCCAGTAGTCCAACCCGACAGGGCGGGTCCTACGAGCAGTACTTC.

The chain joins TRBV29-1 to TRBJ1-2, with D possibly TRBD1 on 6 matching bases. V was cut by 0 bases and J by 4 bases, with 21 bases left in between. The length of the CDR3 is 17 residues. Germline CDR1 reads SQVTM; CDR2 reads ANQGSEA. CDR3 residues: CSVEDWPPQQGRYGYTF. For the CDR3, the DNA is TGCAGCGTTGAAGATTGGCCCCCTCAACAGGGCCGCTATGGCTACACCTTC.

V and J are TRBV6-5 and TRBJ2-7; D is ambiguous. The V gene lost 3 bases and the J gene lost 1 base, with 7 bases spanning the gap. This CDR3 contains 13 residues. Germline CDR1 and CDR2: MNHEY and SVGAGI. CDR3 sequence reads: CASSYTGSYEQYF. The CDR3 DNA is TGTGCCAGCAGTTATACGGGTTCCTACGAGCAGTACTTC.

The chain combines TRBV23-1 with TRBJ2-2; D is unclear. TRBV23-1 is an ORF for which the function is uncertain. CDR3 length: 14 residues. V shed 2 bases and J shed 5 bases, with 9 bases lying between them. The CDR3 is CASSQHNITGELFF. The CDR3 DNA reads as TGCGCCAGCAGTCAACACAATATAACCGGGGAGCTGTTTTTT.

CDR3 amino acids: CASSLNGAGSGVGTQYF. DNA for the CDR3: TGTGCCAGCAGCTTGAATGGAGCCGGCTCGGGGGTCGGGACCCAGTACTTC. V is TRBV5-5 and J is TRBJ2-5, with TRBD2 as a possible D gene (6 bases). This CDR3 is built from 17 residues. Deletions cut 1 base from V and 7 bases from J, with 23 bases between. The V gene's germline CDR1 is SGHKS and CDR2 YYEKEE (reference sequence).